The 30 T cell receptor beta chains below all came from one sample that was sequenced in a study of shared T cell receptors in the human thymus. Measured with immunoSEQ multiplex PCR; TCRdb has only the in-frame clones, and not every one. The table shows some 700,000 clones, with more than 75% occurring only once. This same sample was also part of a study on human thymus T cells.

The sample was thymocytes. These receptors originate from a boy under two years old with a congenital heart defect.

The V gene is TRBV7-9, the J gene TRBJ2-3; 9 bases map to TRBD2. The trim removed 0 bases at V and 4 bases at J, leaving 8 bases unmatched. The germline CDR1 and CDR2 sequences are SEHNR and FQNEAQ (reference sequence). The CDR3 spans 17 residues. This CDR3 is CASSLAEGSGSPDTQYF. In nucleotides, the CDR3 is TGTGCCAGCAGCTTAGCGGAGGGTAGCGGGAGCCCAGATACGCAGTATTTT.

The gene calls are TRBV19 and TRBJ2-3; D is ambiguous. V was pared by 1 base and J by 3 bases, with 11 bases between. CDR1 LNHDA and CDR2 SQIVND come from the germline V gene (reference sequence). The CDR3 extends over 15 amino acids. CDR3 DNA: TGTGCCAGTAGTATAGGAGGTTTAAGTACAGATACGCAGTATTTT. Protein product: CASSIGGLSTDTQYF.

The rearrangement uses TRBV29-1 and TRBJ2-4; 7 bases are a match to TRBD2. Germline V gene sequence: CDR1 SQVTM, CDR2 ANQGSEA. Unmatched junction bases numbered 15, after V lost 7 bases and J lost 0 bases. This CDR3 is built from 17 residues. This CDR3 is CSALKPGLLLAKNIQYF. The DNA of the CDR3 is TGCAGCGCCCTAAAGCCGGGACTACTACTAGCCAAAAACATTCAGTACTTC.

The rearrangement links TRBV5-1 to TRBJ1-1; D remains ambiguous. The CDR3 is made up of 15 amino acids. CDR1 and CDR2 from the germline V gene are SGHRS and YFSETQ. V dropped 0 bases and J dropped 0 bases, with 9 bases sitting between them. The CDR3 sequence: CASSLAVGMNTEAFF. The CDR3 DNA follows: TGCGCCAGCAGCTTGGCAGTGGGCATGAACACTGAAGCTTTCTTT.

The chain has TRBV4-1 and TRBJ2-7; 10 bases match TRBD2. CDR1 and CDR2 from the germline V gene are MGHRA and YSYEKL. J lost 3 bases, V lost 0 bases, and 5 bases had no gene match. The CDR3 covers 16 residues. The CDR3 reads CASSQEIGLADYEQYF. DNA for the CDR3: TGCGCCAGCAGCCAAGAAATCGGACTAGCGGACTACGAGCAGTACTTC.

The chain carries TRBV19 and TRBJ2-1; the match to TRBD2 covers 12 bases. The germline V gene encodes CDR1 LNHDA and CDR2 SQIVND (reference sequence). The CDR3 totals 17 residues. The V gene end was trimmed by 4 bases and the J gene end by 0 bases; junction bases not matched to a gene: 4. In DNA, the CDR3 is TGTGCCAGTAGTACCGGACTAGCGGGACACTCCTACAATGAGCAGTTCTTC. Translation: CASSTGLAGHSYNEQFF.

This clone turned up a few times. This rearrangement joins TRBV4-3 to TRBJ1-3, with TRBD1 matching over 11 bases. J gave up 0 bases and V 4 bases, and 17 bases lay outside the gene matches. In germline, CDR1 is LGHNA, CDR2 YSLEER. The CDR3 has 21 amino acids. The CDR3 nucleotides read TGCGCCAGCAGCCCCAGGGGTGGACAGGGGGCTTCTCATTCCTCTGGAAACACCATATATTTT. This encodes CASSPRGGQGASHSSGNTIYF.

This clone was counted a single time. This chain links TRBV27 with TRBJ2-7; 8 bases are a match to TRBD2. The CDR3 is 15 residues long. CDR1 and CDR2 (germline): MNHEY, SMNVEV (reference sequence). Germline trimming cut 5 bases from V and 2 bases from J; bases unmatched to any gene: 8. CDR3 loop: CASSHRLASTYEQYF. In DNA, the CDR3 is TGTGCCAGCAGTCACCGACTAGCGTCAACCTACGAGCAGTACTTC.

The chain recombines TRBV6-6 with TRBJ2-1, with TRBD1 identical over 8 bases. With 9 bases clipped from V and 6 bases from J, the junction kept 1 base outside the gene matches. Germline V gene sequence: CDR1 MNHNY, CDR2 SVGAGI (reference sequence). The length of the CDR3 is 11 residues. CDR3 sequence (DNA): TGTGCCAGTGACAGGGGCAATGAGCAGTTCTTC. It is translated as CASDRGNEQFF.

V and J are TRBV4-2 and TRBJ2-7; TRBD2 agrees at 8 bases. V was clipped by 2 bases and J by 2 bases; unmatched bases: 8. Germline lookup yields CDR1 LGHNA and CDR2 YNFKEQ. The CDR3 runs 16 residues. CDR3 DNA: TGTGCCAGCAGCCAATTTATCCTAGCGGGCACCTACGAGCAGTACTTC. This sequence encodes CASSQFILAGTYEQYF.

This clone was recorded only once. V usage is TRBV6-5 and J usage is TRBJ2-7; D gene unclear. Germline V CDR1 and CDR2: MNHEY, SVGAGI. The CDR3 spans 13 residues. V was cut by 4 bases and J by 3 bases, with 10 bases left in between. DNA of the CDR3: TGTGCCAGCAGTTCCCGGTTGATCTACGAGCAGTACTTC. It encodes CASSSRLIYEQYF.

The chain links TRBV14 to TRBJ2-3, with TRBD2 matching 12 bases. The V gene's germline CDR1 is SGHDN and CDR2 FVKESK. CDR3 length equals 19 residues. J lost 4 bases, V lost 4 bases, and 15 bases had no gene match. CDR3 nucleotide sequence: TGTGCCAGCAGCCCCCCTCTCCGGCCTAGCGGGAGGGCAGCAGATACGCAGTATTTT. Encoded protein: CASSPPLRPSGRAADTQYF.

The sample holds one count of this clone. The rearrangement joins TRBV29-1 to TRBJ2-4, with TRBD1 matching over 9 bases. CDR1 and CDR2 from the germline V gene are SQVTM and ANQGSEA. The CDR3 has 17 amino acids. After removal of 0 bases from V and 3 bases from J, the junction contained 9 bases not matched to a gene. CDR3 DNA: TGCAGCGTTGAAGATCTAAGAACAGGGGGCTACAAAAACATTCAGTACTTC. Translating it yields CSVEDLRTGGYKNIQYF.

The rearrangement uses TRBV4-1 and TRBJ2-7, with TRBD2 matching over 8 bases. V was clipped by 0 bases and J by 2 bases; unmatched bases: 18. There are 20 residues in the CDR3. CDR1 is MGHRA, CDR2 YSYEKL, per germline. CDR3 DNA sequence: TGCGCCAGCAGCCAAGATTCCAACGCCAGGGGTAGCGGGGCACCCTACGAGCAGTACTTC. This codes for CASSQDSNARGSGAPYEQYF.

The gene calls are TRBV27 and TRBJ2-1; D ambiguous. The CDR3 loop spans 14 amino acids. Trimming cost V 1 base and J 0 bases, with 4 bases left between them. Germline-derived CDR1 and CDR2 are MNHEY and SMNVEV (reference sequence). The CDR3 sequence: CASSLYRSYNEQFF. The CDR3 DNA reads TGTGCCAGCAGTTTATATCGCTCCTACAATGAGCAGTTCTTC.

CDR3 protein: CASSQGLSDEQYF. CDR3 DNA sequence: TGCGCCAGCAGCCAAGGCCTTTCGGACGAGCAGTACTTC. The chain combines TRBV4-3 with TRBJ2-7; D ambiguous. This CDR3 has 13 amino acids. Germline values: CDR1 LGHNA, CDR2 YSLEER. V was cut by 1 base and J by 5 bases, with 9 bases left in between.

The chain is built from TRBV7-2 and TRBJ1-5, with TRBD1 identical over 8 bases. V shed 0 bases, J shed 0 bases, and the junction held 4 bases outside the gene matches. CDR3 length: 17 residues. Germline V gene lookup returns CDR1 SGHTA and CDR2 FQGNSA. CDR3 loop: CASSLAGTGYSNQPQHF. The CDR3 nucleotides read TGTGCCAGCAGCTTAGCCGGGACAGGCTATAGCAATCAGCCCCAGCATTTT.

J is TRBJ2-5 and V is TRBV5-1, with D possibly matching TRBD1 (6 bases). Germline CDR1 reads SGHRS; CDR2 reads YFSETQ. The CDR3 is 13 amino acids. Trimming cost V 7 bases and J 1 base, with 11 bases left between them. The DNA for the CDR3 is TGCGCCAGCCAAAGGGGGACCCAAGAGACCCAGTACTTC. It specifies CASQRGTQETQYF.

This sequence joins TRBV7-2 and TRBJ2-3; D call uncertain. Trimming left V 7 bases short and J 1 base short, with 6 bases between. Per germline, CDR1 SGHTA and CDR2 FQGNSA. The CDR3 is made up of 12 amino acids. In DNA, the CDR3 is TGTGCCAGCACCCGAGGCACAGATACGCAGTATTTT. Its protein is CASTRGTDTQYF.

This clone was found a few times. The gene calls are TRBV7-2 and TRBJ2-2; TRBD2 might be the D (7 bases). This CDR3 region has 18 residues. Germline V gene sequence: CDR1 SGHTA, CDR2 FQGNSA. V was cut by 4 bases and J by 2 bases, with 20 bases left in between. CDR3 sequence (DNA): TGTGCCAGCAGCTCCCCCAAAGGGGGGGGAGGCAACACCGGGGAGCTGTTTTTT. Translated, it gives CASSSPKGGGGNTGELFF.

The chain is built from TRBV28 and TRBJ2-7; TRBD1 matches 9 bases. V lost 3 bases to trimming and J lost 7 bases; unmatched junction nucleotides: 13. This CDR3 contains 16 residues. From germline, CDR1 is MDHEN and CDR2 SYDVKM. The CDR3 DNA reads as TGTGCCAGCAGTTTGTGGGACAGGGCCCCTTCGGGGGAGCAGTACTTC. Encoded protein: CASSLWDRAPSGEQYF.

The CDR3 reads CASSELRLAGVHNEQFF. CDR3 in DNA: TGTGCCAGCAGTGAATTGAGACTAGCGGGAGTCCACAATGAGCAGTTCTTC. The gene calls are TRBV25-1 and TRBJ2-1, with TRBD2 identical over 12 bases. CDR3 length: 17 residues. Per the germline V gene, CDR1 is MGHDK and CDR2 is SYGVNS. V lost 1 base and J lost 5; bases outside the gene matches: 6.

In its sample, this clone was seen a few times. The gene calls are TRBV27 and TRBJ2-5, with TRBD1 as a possible D gene (6 bases). The length of the CDR3 is 11 residues. Trimming took off 7 bases at V and 5 bases at J, with 8 bases between the two ends. Per the germline V gene, CDR1 is MNHEY and CDR2 is SMNVEV (reference sequence). CDR3 sequence (DNA): TGTGCCAGCATGGGGGCTGAGACCCAGTACTTC. Amino acid sequence: CASMGAETQYF.

The chain carries TRBV28 and TRBJ2-5; D possibly corresponds to TRBD2 (6 bases). The J call may not be correct, given that the DNA end is closer to TRBJ2-7. The length of the CDR3 is 14 residues. Looked up from germline, CDR1 is MDHEN and CDR2 is SYDVKM. The CDR3 region is CASSSRDFSYEQYF. CDR3 DNA sequence: TGTGCCAGCAGTTCCAGGGACTTCTCCTACGAGCAGTACTTC.

With regard to this clone: At one of its ends the junction is not consistent with the germline gene, which may arise from a read error. This chain uses TRBV20-1 with TRBJ1-2, with TRBD1 as a possible D gene (5 bases). The length of the CDR3 is 11 residues. Per the germline V gene, CDR1 is DFQATT and CDR2 is SNEGSKA (reference sequence). CDR3 in DNA: TGCAGTGCTAGAACAGGCGCCGGCTACCCCTTC. This translates into CSARTGAGYPF.

Only a few counts were recorded for this clone. The rearrangement joins TRBV5-4 to TRBJ1-3, with 7 bases matching TRBD1. The CDR3 has 15 amino acids. Per the germline V gene, CDR1 is SGHNT and CDR2 is YYREEE (reference sequence). V lost 4 bases, J lost 0 bases, and 4 bases stayed unmatched. CDR3 amino acids: CASSPDRDSGNTIYF. Here the CDR3 DNA reads TGTGCCAGCAGCCCCGACAGGGACTCTGGAAACACCATATATTTT.

This rearrangement joins TRBV5-8 to TRBJ1-1; D not resolved. V gave up 4 bases and J gave up 1 base, with 14 bases separating them. CDR1 is SGHTS, CDR2 YDEGEE, per germline. The CDR3 is made up of 15 amino acids. The CDR3 reads CASSPVARRNTEAFF. CDR3 sequence (DNA): TGTGCCAGCAGCCCCGTGGCAAGGAGGAACACTGAAGCTTTCTTT.

V usage is TRBV6-4 and J usage is TRBJ1-1, with D possibly matching TRBD1 (5 bases). V lost 7 bases, J lost 5 bases, and 20 bases lay in between. Looked up from germline, CDR1 is MRHNA and CDR2 is SNTAGT. There are 15 residues in the CDR3. In DNA, the CDR3 is TGTGCCAGCAATCACCCCCCGGCTGGGGGGACTGAAGCTTTCTTT. This codes for CASNHPPAGGTEAFF.

The chain carries TRBV4-3 and TRBJ2-3; D perhaps matches TRBD2 (6 bases). V lost 0 bases to trimming and J lost 3 bases, with 19 bases between them. CDR1 LGHNA and CDR2 YSLEER come from the germline V gene. The CDR3 covers 18 residues. The CDR3 DNA reads as TGCGCCAGCAGCCAAGATCGAGCCGGAGGGGCACGGACAGATACGCAGTATTTT. This codes for CASSQDRAGGARTDTQYF.

This rearrangement joins TRBV11-1 to TRBJ2-7; no definite D call. Trimming cost V 3 bases and J 0 bases, with 9 bases left between them. This CDR3 has 14 amino acids. In germline, CDR1 is SGHAT, CDR2 FQDESV (reference sequence). The CDR3: CASSLQRGSYEQYF. CDR3 nucleotide sequence: TGTGCCAGCAGCTTGCAGCGTGGCTCCTACGAGCAGTACTTC.